The T cell receptor beta chain described here comes from a study of blood T cell repertoires in COVID-19. Followed over time, Seattle patients had been enrolled while infection was active. V lost 5 bases to trimming and J lost 4 bases, with 15 bases between them. The CDR3 consists of 13 residues. Germline V gives CDR1 GTSNPN, CDR2 SVGIG (reference sequence). Per the original data handling: Estimates of nucleated cell counts were drawn from the amplification of reference gene primers. Clones were sequenced by immunoSEQ multiplex PCR, and TCRdb holds only the in-frame ones, with some missing. Clone size and the V and J calls come from that table; the DNA yielded D and trimming. The table has a few hundred thousand clones, over 75% seen once.

This TCR came from a woman aged 65 to 85 with COVID-19, enrolled during active disease. The source material was peripheral blood. The rearrangement uses TRBV30 and TRBJ2-7; perhaps TRBD2 as D (5 bases). The CDR3 loop is CAWAQDRGYEQYF. CDR3 DNA: TGTGCCTGGGCCCAAGACCGCGGGTACGAGCAGTACTTC.